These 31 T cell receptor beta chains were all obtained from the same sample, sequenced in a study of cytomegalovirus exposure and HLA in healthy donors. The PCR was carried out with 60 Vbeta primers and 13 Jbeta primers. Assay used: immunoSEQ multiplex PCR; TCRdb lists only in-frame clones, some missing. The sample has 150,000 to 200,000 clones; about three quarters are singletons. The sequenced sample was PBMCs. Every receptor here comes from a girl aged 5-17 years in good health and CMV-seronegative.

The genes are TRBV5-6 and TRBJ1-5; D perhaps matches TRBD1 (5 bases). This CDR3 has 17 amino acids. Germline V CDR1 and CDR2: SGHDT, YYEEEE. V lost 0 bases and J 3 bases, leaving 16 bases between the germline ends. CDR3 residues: CASSLGVGGNNNQPQHF. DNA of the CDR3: TGTGCCAGCAGCTTGGGGGTCGGGGGAAATAACAATCAGCCCCAGCATTTT. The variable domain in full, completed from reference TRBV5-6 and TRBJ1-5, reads DAGVTQSPTHLIKTRGQQVTLRCSPKSGHDTVSWYQQALGQGPQFIFQYYEEEERQRGNFPDRFSGHQFPNYSSELNVNALLLGDSALYLCASSLGVGGNNNQPQHFGDGTRLSIL.

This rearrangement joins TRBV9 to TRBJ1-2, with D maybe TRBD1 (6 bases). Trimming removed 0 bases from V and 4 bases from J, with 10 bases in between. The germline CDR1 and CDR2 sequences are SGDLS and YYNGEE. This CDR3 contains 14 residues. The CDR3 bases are TGTGCCAGCAGCGTAGAGACAGGCTTCTATGGCTACACCTTC. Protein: CASSVETGFYGYTF.

The CDR3 here is CASSLNADRVRYGYTF. Here the CDR3 DNA reads TGTGCCAGCAGCTTAAACGCTGACAGGGTTCGATATGGCTACACCTTC. The chain couples TRBV7-9 to TRBJ1-2; 7 nucleotides align to TRBD1. Germline CDR1 SEHNR, CDR2 FQNEAQ (reference sequence). Trimming at V came to 2 bases and at J to 5 bases, leaving 11 bases not matched to a gene. This CDR3 contains 16 residues.

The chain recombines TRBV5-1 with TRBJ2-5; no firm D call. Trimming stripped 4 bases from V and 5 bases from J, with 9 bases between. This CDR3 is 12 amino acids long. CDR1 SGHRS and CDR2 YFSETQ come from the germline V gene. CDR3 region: CASSEMEETQYF. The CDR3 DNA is TGCGCCAGCAGCGAGATGGAGGAGACCCAGTACTTC.

The DNA of the CDR3 is TGTGCCAGCAGTGAAGCGGGGGCCAAATACCAAGCTAATTCACCCCTCCACTTT. Translation gives CASSEAGAKYQANSPLHF. The rearrangement links TRBV6-1 to TRBJ1-6; the D gene is possibly TRBD1 (6 bases). Germline V gene data show CDR1 as MNHNS and CDR2 as SASEGT. The ends were cut back, 0 bases at V and 6 bases at J, with 18 bases in the middle. The CDR3 extends over 18 amino acids.

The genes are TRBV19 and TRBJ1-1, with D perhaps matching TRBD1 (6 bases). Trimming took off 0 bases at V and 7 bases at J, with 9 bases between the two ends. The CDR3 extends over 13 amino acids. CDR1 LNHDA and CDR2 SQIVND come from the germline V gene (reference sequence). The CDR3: CASSIDPDSEAFF. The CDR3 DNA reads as TGTGCCAGTAGTATAGATCCGGACAGTGAAGCTTTCTTT.

DNA for the CDR3: TGTGCCAGCAGGCCTGGACAGGGCCGCTCTGGAAACACCATATATTTT. Its protein product is CASRPGQGRSGNTIYF. The rearrangement uses TRBV7-9 and TRBJ1-3, with 8 bases fitting TRBD1. The CDR3 runs to 16 residues. The germline V gene has CDR1 SEHNR and CDR2 FQNEAQ (reference sequence). V shed 6 bases, J shed 0 bases, and the junction held 7 bases outside the gene matches.

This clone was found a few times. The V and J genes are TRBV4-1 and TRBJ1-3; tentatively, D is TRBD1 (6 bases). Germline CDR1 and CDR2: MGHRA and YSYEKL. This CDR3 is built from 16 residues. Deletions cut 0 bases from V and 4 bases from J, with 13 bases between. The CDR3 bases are TGCGCCAGCAGCCAAGATGAAACAGGGAGCGGAAACACCATATATTTT. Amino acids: CASSQDETGSGNTIYF.

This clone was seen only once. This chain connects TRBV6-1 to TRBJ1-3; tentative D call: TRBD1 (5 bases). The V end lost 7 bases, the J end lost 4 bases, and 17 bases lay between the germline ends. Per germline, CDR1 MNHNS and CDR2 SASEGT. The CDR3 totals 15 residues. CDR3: CASTAGKLGGNTIYF. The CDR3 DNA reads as TGTGCCAGCACAGCAGGGAAGTTGGGAGGAAACACCATATATTTT.

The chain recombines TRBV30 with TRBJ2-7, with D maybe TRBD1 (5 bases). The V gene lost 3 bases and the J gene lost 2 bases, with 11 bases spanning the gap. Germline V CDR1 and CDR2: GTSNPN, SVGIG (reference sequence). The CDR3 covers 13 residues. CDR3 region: CAWSGQVPYEQYF. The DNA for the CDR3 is TGTGCCTGGAGCGGACAAGTTCCCTACGAGCAGTACTTC.

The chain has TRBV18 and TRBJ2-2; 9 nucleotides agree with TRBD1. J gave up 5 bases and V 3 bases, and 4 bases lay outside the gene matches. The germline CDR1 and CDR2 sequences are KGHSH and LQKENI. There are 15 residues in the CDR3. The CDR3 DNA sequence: TGTGCCAGCTCACCGTGGGACAGGGTAACCGGGGAGCTGTTTTTT. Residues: CASSPWDRVTGELFF. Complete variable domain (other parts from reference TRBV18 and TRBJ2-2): NAGVMQNPRHLVRRRGQEARLRCSPMKGHSHVYWYRQLPEEGLKFMVYLQKENIIDESGMPKERFSAEFPKEGPSILRIQQVVRGDSAAYFCASSPWDRVTGELFFGEGSRLTVL.

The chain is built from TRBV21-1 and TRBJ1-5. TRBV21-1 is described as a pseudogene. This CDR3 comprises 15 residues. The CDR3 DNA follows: TGTGCCAGTTTCAACGGACGGCGGAGGGGCCAGCCCCAGCATTTT. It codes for CASFNGRRRGQPQHF.

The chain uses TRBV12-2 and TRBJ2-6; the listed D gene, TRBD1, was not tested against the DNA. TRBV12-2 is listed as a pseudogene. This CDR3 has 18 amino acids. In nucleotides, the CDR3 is TGTGCAAGTCGCTCCGGACAGGGGGCGTTCCCTGGGGCCAACGTCCTGACTTTC. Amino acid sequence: CASRSGQGAFPGANVLTF.

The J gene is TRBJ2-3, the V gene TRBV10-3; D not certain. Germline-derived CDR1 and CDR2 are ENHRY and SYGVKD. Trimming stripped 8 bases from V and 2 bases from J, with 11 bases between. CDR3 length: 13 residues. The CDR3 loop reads CAIGEPPTDTQYF. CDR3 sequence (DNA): TGTGCCATCGGAGAGCCTCCCACAGATACGCAGTATTTT.

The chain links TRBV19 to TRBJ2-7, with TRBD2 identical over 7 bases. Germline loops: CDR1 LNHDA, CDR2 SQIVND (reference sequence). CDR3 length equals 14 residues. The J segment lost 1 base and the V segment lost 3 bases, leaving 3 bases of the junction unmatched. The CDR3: CASSMSGESYEQYF. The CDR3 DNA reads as TGTGCCAGTAGTATGAGCGGGGAATCCTACGAGCAGTACTTC.

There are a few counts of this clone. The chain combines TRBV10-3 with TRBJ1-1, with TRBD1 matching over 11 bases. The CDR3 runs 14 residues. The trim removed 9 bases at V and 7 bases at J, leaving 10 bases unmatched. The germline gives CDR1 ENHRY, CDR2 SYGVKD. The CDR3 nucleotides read TGTGCCATGGGGACAGGGGGACTTGGAGTTGAAGCTTTCTTT. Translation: CAMGTGGLGVEAFF.

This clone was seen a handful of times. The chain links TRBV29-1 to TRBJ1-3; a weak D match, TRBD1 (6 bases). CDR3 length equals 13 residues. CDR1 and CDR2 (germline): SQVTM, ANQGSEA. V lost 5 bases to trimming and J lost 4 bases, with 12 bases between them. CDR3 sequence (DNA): TGCAGCGTTCTTACAGGGAACGGAAACACCATATATTTT. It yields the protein CSVLTGNGNTIYF.

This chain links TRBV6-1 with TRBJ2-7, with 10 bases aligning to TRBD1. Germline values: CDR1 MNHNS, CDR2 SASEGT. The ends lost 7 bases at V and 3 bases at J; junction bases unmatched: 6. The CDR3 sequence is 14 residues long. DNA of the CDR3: TGTGCCAGCACCCTTGGGGACAGGGGCTACGAGCAGTACTTC. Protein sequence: CASTLGDRGYEQYF.

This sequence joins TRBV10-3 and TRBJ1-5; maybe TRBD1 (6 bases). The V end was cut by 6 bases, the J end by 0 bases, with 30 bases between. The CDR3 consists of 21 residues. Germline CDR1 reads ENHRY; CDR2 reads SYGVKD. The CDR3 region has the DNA TGTGCCATCAGCGATCACTCCTCCGGGGGGGGCGCTCCCTATAGCAATCAGCCCCAGCATTTT. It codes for CAISDHSSGGGAPYSNQPQHF.

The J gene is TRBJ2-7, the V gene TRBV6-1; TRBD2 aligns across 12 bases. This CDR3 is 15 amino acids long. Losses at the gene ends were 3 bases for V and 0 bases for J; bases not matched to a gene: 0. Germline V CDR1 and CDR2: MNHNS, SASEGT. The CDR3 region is CASSEGLAGSYEQYF. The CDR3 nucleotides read TGTGCCAGCAGTGAGGGACTAGCGGGCTCCTACGAGCAGTACTTC.

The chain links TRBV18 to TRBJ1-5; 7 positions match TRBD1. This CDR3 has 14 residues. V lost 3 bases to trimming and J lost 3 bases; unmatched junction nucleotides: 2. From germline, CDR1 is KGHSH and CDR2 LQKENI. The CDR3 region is CASSPGTANQPQHF. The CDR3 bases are TGTGCCAGCTCACCGGGGACAGCCAATCAGCCCCAGCATTTT.

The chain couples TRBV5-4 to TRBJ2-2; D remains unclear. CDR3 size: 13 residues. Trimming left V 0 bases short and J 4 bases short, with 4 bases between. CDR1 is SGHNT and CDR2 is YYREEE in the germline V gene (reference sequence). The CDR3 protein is CASSLEPTGELFF. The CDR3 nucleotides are TGTGCCAGCAGCTTGGAGCCCACCGGGGAGCTGTTTTTT.

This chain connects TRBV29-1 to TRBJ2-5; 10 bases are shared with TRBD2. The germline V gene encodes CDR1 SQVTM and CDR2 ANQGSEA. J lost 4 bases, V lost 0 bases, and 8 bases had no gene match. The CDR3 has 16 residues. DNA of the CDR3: TGCAGCGTTGAAGATCGGGCTAGCGGGGGAACAGAGACCCAGTACTTC. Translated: CSVEDRASGGTETQYF. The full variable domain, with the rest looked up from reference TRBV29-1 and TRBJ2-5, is SAVISQKPSRDICQRGTSLTIQCQVDSQVTMMFWYRQQPGQSLTLIATANQGSEATYESGFVIDKFPISRPNLTFSTLTVSNMSPEDSSIYLCSVEDRASGGTETQYFGPGTRLLVL.

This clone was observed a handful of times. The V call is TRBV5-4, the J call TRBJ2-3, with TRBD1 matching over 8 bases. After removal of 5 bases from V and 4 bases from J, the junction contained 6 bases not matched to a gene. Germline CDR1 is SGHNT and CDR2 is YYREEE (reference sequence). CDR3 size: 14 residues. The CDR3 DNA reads TGTGCCAGCAGGTCAGGGGGCTCAGCAGATACGCAGTATTTT. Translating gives CASRSGGSADTQYF.

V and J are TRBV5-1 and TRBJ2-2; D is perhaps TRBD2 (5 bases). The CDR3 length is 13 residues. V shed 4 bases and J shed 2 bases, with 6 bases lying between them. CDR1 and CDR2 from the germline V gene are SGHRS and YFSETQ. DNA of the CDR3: TGCGCCAGCAGCCGGGAAAACACCGGGGAGCTGTTTTTT. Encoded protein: CASSRENTGELFF.

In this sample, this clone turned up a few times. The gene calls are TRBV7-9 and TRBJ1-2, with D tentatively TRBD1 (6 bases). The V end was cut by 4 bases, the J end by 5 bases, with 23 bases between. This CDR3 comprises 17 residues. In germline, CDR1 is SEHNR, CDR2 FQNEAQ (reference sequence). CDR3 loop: CASSSHYPTVTGYGYTF. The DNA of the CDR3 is TGTGCCAGCAGCTCACATTACCCTACGGTGACAGGATATGGCTACACCTTC.

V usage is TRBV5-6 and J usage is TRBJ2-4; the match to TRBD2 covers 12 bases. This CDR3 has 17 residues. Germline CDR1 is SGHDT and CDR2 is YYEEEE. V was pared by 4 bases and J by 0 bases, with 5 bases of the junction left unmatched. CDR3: CASSITSGGLAKNIQYF. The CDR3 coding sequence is TGTGCCAGCAGCATAACTAGCGGGGGGTTAGCCAAAAACATTCAGTACTTC.

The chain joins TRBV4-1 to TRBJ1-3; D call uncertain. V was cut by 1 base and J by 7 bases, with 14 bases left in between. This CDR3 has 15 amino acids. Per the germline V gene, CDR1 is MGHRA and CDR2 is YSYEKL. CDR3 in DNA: TGCGCCAGCAGCCAAGTCGATATCGCGGGGAACACCATATATTTT. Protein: CASSQVDIAGNTIYF.

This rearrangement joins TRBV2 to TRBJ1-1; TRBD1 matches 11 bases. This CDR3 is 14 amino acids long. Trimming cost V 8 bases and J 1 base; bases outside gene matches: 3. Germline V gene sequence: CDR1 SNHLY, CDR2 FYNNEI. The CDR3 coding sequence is TGTGCCAGCTTGGACAGGGGGCAGAACACTGAAGCTTTCTTT. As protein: CASLDRGQNTEAFF.

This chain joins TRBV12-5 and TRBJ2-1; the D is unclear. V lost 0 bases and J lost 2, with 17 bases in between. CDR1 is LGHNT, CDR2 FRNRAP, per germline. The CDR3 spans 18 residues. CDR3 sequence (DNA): TGTGCTAGTGGTTTGGTAAGCCTGATACGACACCCCTACAATGAGCAGTTCTTC. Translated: CASGLVSLIRHPYNEQFF.

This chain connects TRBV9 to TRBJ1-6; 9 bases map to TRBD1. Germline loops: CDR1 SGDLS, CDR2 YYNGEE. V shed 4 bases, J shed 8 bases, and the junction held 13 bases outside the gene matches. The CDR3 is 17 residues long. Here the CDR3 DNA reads TGTGCCAGCAGCCCACGGGACAGGGTTAGGCAGGATTCACCCCTCCACTTT. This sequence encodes CASSPRDRVRQDSPLHF.